Listed below are T cell receptor beta chains from one sample, sequenced in a study of technical replicates of blood from a handful of donors. This table comes from immunoSEQ multiplex PCR, and its TCRdb copy is limited to in-frame clones, with some not included. The repertoire consists of under 95,000 clones, with about 95% occurring once and the leading ten covering about 0.26%. The specimen sequenced was T cells isolated from PBMCs. The receptors derive from a human donor in good health. The CDR3 runs from the conserved cysteine through the conserved F or W. The D gene is left open where the match is weak.

-,TRBJ1-6,TRBV6-1,CASSEQRQNNSPLHF,TGTGCCAGCAGTGAGCAACGACAGAATAATTCACCCCTCCACTTT
-,TRBJ2-7,TRBV7-2,CASSPRAGTSYEQYF,TGTGCCAGCAGCCCCCGGGCGGGGACCTCCTACGAGCAGTACTTC
TRBD1,TRBJ1-2,TRBV6-1,CASSEDRTGWTRGYTF,TGTGCCAGCAGTGAAGATCGGACAGGGTGGACGAGAGGCTACACCTTC
TRBD1,TRBJ1-2,TRBV5-1,CASSFPREGQGSNYGYTF,TGCGCCAGCAGCTTCCCACGCGAGGGACAGGGGAGTAACTATGGCTACACCTTC
-,TRBJ2-3,TRBV5-1,CASSLGAEPGRDTQYF,TGCGCCAGCAGCTTGGGGGCAGAGCCGGGGAGAGATACGCAGTATTTT
-,TRBJ2-2,TRBV7-7,CASSLGRDRAGELFF,TGTGCTAGCAGCTTAGGACGAGACCGGGCCGGGGAGCTGTTTTTT
TRBD1,TRBJ1-1,TRBV5-1,CASSYVSGTGEITEAFF,TGCGCCAGCAGCTATGTGTCCGGGACAGGGGAAATCACTGAAGCTTTCTTT
-,TRBJ2-7,TRBV5-5,CASSREGQGNEQYF,TGTGCCAGCAGCCGGGAGGGACAGGGAAACGAGCAGTACTTC
-,TRBJ1-1,TRBV7-2,CASSLTVGGHTEAFF,TGTGCCAGCAGCTTAACTGTCGGCGGCCACACTGAAGCTTTCTTT
TRBD1,TRBJ1-1,TRBV5-4,CASSFPTGGDTEAFF,TGTGCCAGCAGCTTCCCGACAGGGGGGGACACTGAAGCTTTCTTT